These 21 T cell receptor beta chains share one sample of origin, sequenced in a study of monozygotic twins with inflammatory bowel disease. One entry per CDR3 protein, without DNA, is what TCRdb gives after re-calling the 5' RACE reads. The data include some 160,000 distinct CDR3 sequences; the top ten clones carry 7.4%. Material: blood. The receptors here all came from a human donor with ulcerative colitis or Crohn's disease, or a healthy co-twin of an affected twin (not recorded which).

The gene calls are TRBV29-1 and TRBJ2-5; TCRdb lists TRBD1, though no DNA is available to test this call. Germline V gene lookup returns CDR1 SQVTM and CDR2 ANQGSEA. The CDR3 runs to 12 residues. CDR3 region: CSVPKGRQTQYF.

The chain is built from TRBV7-2 and TRBJ2-7; TCRdb gives TRBD2 as the D gene, but with no DNA this cannot be confirmed. The CDR3 consists of 18 residues. From germline, CDR1 is SGHTA and CDR2 FQGNSA. CDR3 loop: CASSLAFRLAGGPYEQYF. The whole variable domain, filled in from reference TRBV7-2 and TRBJ2-7, reads GAGVSQSPSNKVTEKGKDVELRCDPISGHTALYWYRQSLGQGLEFLIYFQGNSAPDKSGLPSDRFSAERTGGSVSTLTIQRTQQEDSAVYLCASSLAFRLAGGPYEQYFGPGTRLTVT.

CDR3: CAWSVGPPSNQPQHF. The chain employs TRBV30 and TRBJ1-5; TCRdb designates TRBD1, a call that cannot be tested without DNA. The CDR3 totals 15 residues. The germline V gene has CDR1 GTSNPN and CDR2 SVGIG (reference sequence).

This chain links TRBV30 with TRBJ1-5; TCRdb returns TRBD1, unconfirmable since there is no DNA. Germline V gene data show CDR1 as GTSNPN and CDR2 as SVGIG (reference sequence). The CDR3 contains 13 residues. The CDR3 sequence is CAWNRGVNQPQHF.

V gene TRBV18 combines with J gene TRBJ2-3. CDR3 length: 14 residues. Germline-derived CDR1 and CDR2 are KGHSH and LQKENI. CDR3 sequence reads: CASSPLHGTDTQYF.

The chain links TRBV7-2 to TRBJ2-5; absent DNA, TCRdb's TRBD2 call cannot be checked. Per the germline V gene, CDR1 is SGHTA and CDR2 is FQGNSA. This CDR3 has 17 amino acids. CDR3 sequence reads: CASSLHGTSGGQETQYF. Full variable domain (remainder filled in from reference TRBV7-2 and TRBJ2-5): GAGVSQSPSNKVTEKGKDVELRCDPISGHTALYWYRQSLGQGLEFLIYFQGNSAPDKSGLPSDRFSAERTGGSVSTLTIQRTQQEDSAVYLCASSLHGTSGGQETQYFGPGTRLLVL.

This chain joins TRBV7-9 and TRBJ1-3. The CDR3 has 12 residues. In germline, CDR1 is SEHNR, CDR2 FQNEAQ (reference sequence). CDR3 protein: CASSFGGNTIYF.

V usage is TRBV28 and J usage is TRBJ1-1. Germline CDR1 is MDHEN and CDR2 is SYDVKM. The CDR3 extends over 18 amino acids. CDR3 amino acids: CASSLYRNPDRDGTEAFF.

The genes are TRBV6-5 and TRBJ1-1; the TCRdb call, TRBD1, lacks DNA for checking. Germline V gene data show CDR1 as MNHEY and CDR2 as SVGAGI. The CDR3 sequence is 15 residues long. The CDR3 is CASSITQGHGTEAFF.

The chain links TRBV5-1 to TRBJ1-5. Per the germline V gene, CDR1 is SGHRS and CDR2 is YFSETQ. The CDR3 length is 16 residues. The CDR3 region is CASSPGGVPGSQPQHF.

This rearrangement joins TRBV5-1 to TRBJ1-6; TCRdb selects TRBD1, and the lack of DNA leaves this call unchecked. Germline CDR1 reads SGHRS; CDR2 reads YFSETQ. The CDR3 sequence is 15 residues long. The CDR3 reads CASSPPGQNNSPLHF.

V and J are TRBV14 and TRBJ2-7. Germline values: CDR1 SGHDN, CDR2 FVKESK. The CDR3 is 13 amino acids. The CDR3: CASSQTGSEVQYF.

The J gene is TRBJ2-4, the V gene TRBV20-1; TCRdb picks TRBD2, but there is no DNA to check that call. Germline V gene data show CDR1 as DFQATT and CDR2 as SNEGSKA (reference sequence). The CDR3 sequence is 14 residues long. The CDR3 here is CSAGLAGGVNIQYF.

J is TRBJ1-4 and V is TRBV25-1; TCRdb outputs TRBD1, but without DNA this stays unchecked. CDR3 length: 12 amino acids. Germline CDR1 is MGHDK and CDR2 is SYGVNS. This CDR3 is CASSRGYEKLFF.

The genes are TRBV7-9 and TRBJ1-2; the D call from TCRdb, TRBD1, cannot be confirmed without DNA. Germline CDR1 SEHNR, CDR2 FQNEAQ (reference sequence). The CDR3 runs 13 residues. CDR3 region: CASSLTGTDGYTF.

V and J are TRBV6-1 and TRBJ2-4; TCRdb's D call, TRBD1, is unchecked because there is no DNA. In germline, CDR1 is MNHNS, CDR2 SASEGT. The CDR3 is 16 amino acids. CDR3 sequence: CASSQTQGVAKNIQYF.

The chain couples TRBV20-1 to TRBJ1-1. Germline CDR1 is DFQATT and CDR2 is SNEGSKA (reference sequence). The CDR3 sequence is 13 residues long. The CDR3 is CSASLLMNTEAFF.

V is TRBV7-9 and J is TRBJ2-5. This CDR3 has 14 residues. The germline V gene encodes CDR1 SEHNR and CDR2 FQNEAQ (reference sequence). CDR3 loop: CASSLPLNQETQYF.

This sequence joins TRBV7-2 and TRBJ2-3; TCRdb designates TRBD1, a call that cannot be tested without DNA. Germline lookup yields CDR1 SGHTA and CDR2 FQGNSA. CDR3 size: 15 residues. The CDR3 spells CASSPRQGRGDTQYF.

V gene TRBV6-4 combines with J gene TRBJ1-2. This CDR3 region has 15 residues. CDR1 is MRHNA, CDR2 SNTAGT, per germline. CDR3 sequence reads: CASSDSSYRNYGYTF.

The chain uses TRBV18 and TRBJ1-4; as DNA is missing, the TRBD1 call by TCRdb cannot be tested. Germline loops: CDR1 KGHSH, CDR2 LQKENI. This CDR3 is 16 amino acids long. The CDR3 here is CASSLGQSTTNEKLFF.